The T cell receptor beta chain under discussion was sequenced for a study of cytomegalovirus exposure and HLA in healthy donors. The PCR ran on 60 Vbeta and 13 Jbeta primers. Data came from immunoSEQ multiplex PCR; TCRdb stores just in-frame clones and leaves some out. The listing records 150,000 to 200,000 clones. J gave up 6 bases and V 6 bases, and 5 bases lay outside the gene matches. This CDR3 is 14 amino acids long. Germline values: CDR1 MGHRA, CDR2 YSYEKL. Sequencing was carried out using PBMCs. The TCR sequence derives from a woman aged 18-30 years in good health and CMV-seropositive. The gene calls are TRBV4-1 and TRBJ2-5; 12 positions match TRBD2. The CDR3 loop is CASSRTSGEQTQYF. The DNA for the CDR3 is TGCGCCAGCAGTCGGACTAGCGGGGAGCAGACCCAGTACTTC.